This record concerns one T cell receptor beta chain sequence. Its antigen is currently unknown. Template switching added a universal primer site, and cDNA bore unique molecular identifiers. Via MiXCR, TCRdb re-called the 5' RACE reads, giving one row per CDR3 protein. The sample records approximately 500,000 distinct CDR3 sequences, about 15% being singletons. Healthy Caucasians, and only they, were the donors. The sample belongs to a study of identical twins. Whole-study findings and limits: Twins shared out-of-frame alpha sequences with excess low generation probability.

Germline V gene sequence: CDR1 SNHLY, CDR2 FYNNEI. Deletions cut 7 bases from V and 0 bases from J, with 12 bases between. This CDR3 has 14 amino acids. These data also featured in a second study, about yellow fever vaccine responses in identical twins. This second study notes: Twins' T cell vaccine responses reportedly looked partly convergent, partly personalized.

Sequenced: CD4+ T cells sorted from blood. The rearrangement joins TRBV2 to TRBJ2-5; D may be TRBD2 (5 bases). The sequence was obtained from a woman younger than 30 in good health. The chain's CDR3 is CASIIGLNQETQYF. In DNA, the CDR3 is TGTGCCAGCATAATCGGACTTAACCAAGAGACCCAGTACTTC. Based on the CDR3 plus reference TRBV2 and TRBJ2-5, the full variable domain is EPEVTQTPSHQVTQMGQEVILRCVPISNHLYFYWYRQILGQKVEFLVSFYNNEISEKSEIFDDQFSVERPDGSNFTLKIRSTKLEDSAMYFCASIIGLNQETQYFGPGTRLLVL.